Below, 12 T cell receptor beta chains from the same sample are listed, as sequenced in a study of blood T cell repertoires in COVID-19. Profiled with immunoSEQ multiplex PCR; TCRdb holds only in-frame clones, not every one. The sample comprises approximately 280,000 clones, around 85% of which are singletons, and roughly 9.6% rests with the top ten. Sequencing was carried out using peripheral blood. These receptors were collected from a woman in her 70s with acute or convalescent COVID-19.

The chain employs TRBV27 and TRBJ1-3, with D possibly matching TRBD1 (5 bases). Looked up from germline, CDR1 is MNHEY and CDR2 is SMNVEV (reference sequence). Trimming pared 4 bases from V and 1 base from J, leaving 11 bases between. CDR3 size: 15 residues. The CDR3 spells CASSSGQGSGNTIYF. Written as DNA, the CDR3 is TGTGCCAGCAGTTCCGGCCAGGGTTCTGGAAACACCATATATTTT.

The chain has TRBV18 and TRBJ1-6; 11 bases fit TRBD1. The CDR3 totals 15 residues. Germline CDR1 KGHSH, CDR2 LQKENI. The V and J ends lost 4 bases and 7 bases, in that order; junction bases with no gene match: 3. The CDR3 reads CASSLGTGGNSPLHF. The CDR3 region has the DNA TGTGCCAGCTCACTCGGGACAGGGGGGAATTCACCCCTCCACTTT.

The genes are TRBV7-8 and TRBJ1-1; D is uncertain. There are 14 residues in the CDR3. CDR1 is SGHVS, CDR2 FQNEAQ, per germline. V shed 4 bases and J shed 1 base, with 10 bases lying between them. The CDR3 region is CASSSRGPNTEAFF. The CDR3 DNA reads TGTGCCAGCAGCTCCCGTGGCCCGAACACTGAAGCTTTCTTT. Looking up the rest from reference TRBV7-8 and TRBJ1-1 gives the full variable domain: GAGVSQSPRYKVAKRGQDVALRCDPISGHVSLFWYQQALGQGPEFLTYFQNEAQLDKSGLPSDRFFAERPEGSVSTLKIQRTQQEDSAVYLCASSSRGPNTEAFFGQGTRLTVV.

The chain has TRBV7-9 and TRBJ1-3; TRBD1 matches 7 bases. J lost 0 bases, V lost 5 bases, and 7 bases had no gene match. CDR1 SEHNR and CDR2 FQNEAQ come from the germline V gene (reference sequence). This CDR3 is 16 amino acids long. Written as DNA, the CDR3 is TGTGCCAGCAGCAACCGACAGGGCGGCTCTGGAAACACCATATATTTT. The encoded protein is CASSNRQGGSGNTIYF. Drawing the rest from reference TRBV7-9 and TRBJ1-3, the complete variable domain is DTGVSQNPRHKITKRGQNVTFRCDPISEHNRLYWYRQTLGQGPEFLTYFQNEAQLEKSRLLSDRFSAERPKGSFSTLEIQRTEQGDSAMYLCASSNRQGGSGNTIYFGEGSWLTVV.

V gene TRBV6-1 combines with J gene TRBJ2-7, with TRBD1 matching over 9 bases. Germline V gives CDR1 MNHNS, CDR2 SASEGT. This CDR3 spans 15 amino acids. J gave up 6 bases and V 2 bases, and 8 bases lay outside the gene matches. The CDR3 loop is CASSEPGQGRREQYF. As DNA, the CDR3 is TGTGCCAGCAGTGAACCAGGACAGGGGAGGCGCGAGCAGTACTTC.

V is TRBV12-3 or TRBV12-4 and J is TRBJ1-2, with D possibly being TRBD1 (5 bases). The CDR3 totals 13 residues. Trimming cost V 10 bases and J 4 bases, with 16 bases left between them. CDR3 loop: CATSRTSGYGYTF. The CDR3 coding sequence is TGTGCCACATCCAGGACAAGTGGCTATGGCTACACCTTC.

The gene calls are TRBV3-1 (or the pseudogene TRBV3-2) and TRBJ2-2, with 7 bases fitting TRBD2. The germline V gene has CDR1 LGHDT and CDR2 YNNKEL (reference sequence). V was pared by 3 bases and J by 8 bases, with 6 bases of the junction left unmatched. The CDR3 consists of 14 residues. Here the CDR3 DNA reads TGTGCCAGCAGCCATCCCTTGCGGGGGGGGGAGCTGTTTTTT. Translating gives CASSHPLRGGELFF.

The chain joins TRBV6-5 to TRBJ1-1; a possible D gene is TRBD1 (6 bases). The germline gives CDR1 MNHEY, CDR2 SVGAGI. The CDR3 runs 13 residues. Deletions cut 6 bases from V and 7 bases from J, with 15 bases between. The CDR3: CASRVPGHLEAFF. In DNA form, the CDR3 reads TGTGCCAGCAGGGTCCCGGGACACCTTGAAGCTTTCTTT.

The V gene is TRBV5-4, the J gene TRBJ1-2; 7 bases match TRBD1. Losses at the gene ends were 6 bases for V and 2 bases for J; bases not matched to a gene: 7. The V gene's germline CDR1 is SGHNT and CDR2 YYREEE (reference sequence). The CDR3 contains 14 residues. The DNA of the CDR3 is TGTGCCAGCACCAGGACAGGACCGAACTATGGCTACACCTTC. This gives the protein CASTRTGPNYGYTF.

V usage is TRBV29-1 and J usage is TRBJ2-1, with TRBD1 as a possible D gene (5 bases). This CDR3 region has 12 residues. Germline CDR1 reads SQVTM; CDR2 reads ANQGSEA. Trimming cost V 4 bases and J 5 bases, with 9 bases left between them. The CDR3 bases are TGCAGCGTTGCCTCAGGGAACAATGAGCAGTTCTTC. This sequence encodes CSVASGNNEQFF.

The chain carries TRBV7-8 and TRBJ2-3; D might be TRBD2 (7 bases). Trimming removed 5 bases from V and 7 bases from J, with 28 bases in between. The CDR3 extends over 18 amino acids. Germline V gene sequence: CDR1 SGHVS, CDR2 FQNEAQ. The CDR3 reads CASSGGRGALDPTHTQYF. In DNA form, the CDR3 reads TGTGCCAGCAGCGGCGGCCGGGGGGCGCTAGACCCCACCCATACGCAGTATTTT. Full variable domain (outside the CDR3, taken from reference TRBV7-8 and TRBJ2-3): GAGVSQSPRYKVAKRGQDVALRCDPISGHVSLFWYQQALGQGPEFLTYFQNEAQLDKSGLPSDRFFAERPEGSVSTLKIQRTQQEDSAVYLCASSGGRGALDPTHTQYFGPGTRLTVL.

The sample holds one count of this clone. The CDR3 here is CASSIAAANYGYTF. The CDR3 nucleotides are TGTGCCAGTAGTATAGCTGCGGCAAACTATGGCTACACCTTC. The rearrangement links TRBV19 to TRBJ1-2; no clear D gene. Trimming removed 1 base at V and 2 bases at J, with 8 bases between. CDR1 is LNHDA, CDR2 SQIVND, per germline (reference sequence). The CDR3 covers 14 residues.